The 29 T cell receptor beta chains reported below all come from one sample, sequenced in a study of cytomegalovirus exposure and HLA in healthy donors (TCRdb year 2017). Library preparation used the immunoSEQ multiplex PCR assay. TCRdb mirrors the immuneACCESS table, restricted to in-frame sequences. Some clones are absent from its copies; in checked studies, under half trace to an unresolved V gene, and the reason for the others is unknown. Present in this sample are 200,000 to 300,000 clones, about 86% of which were seen just once. The ten largest clonotypes hold about 2.5% of the sample. Sequencing was done on a sample of PBMCs. The receptors originated from a man aged 18 to 30 in good health and CMV-seronegative.

The chain is built from TRBV28 and TRBJ2-7, with 12 bases that match TRBD2. Trimming at V came to 5 bases and at J to 6 bases, leaving 14 bases not matched to a gene. The CDR3 contains 17 residues. Germline V gene data show CDR1 as MDHEN and CDR2 as SYDVKM. The CDR3 sequence is CASSTSRLAGDWVEQYF. The CDR3 DNA reads TGTGCCAGCAGTACCAGTCGACTAGCGGGGGACTGGGTCGAGCAGTACTTC.

The chain links TRBV5-1 to TRBJ2-2; 8 bases are shared with TRBD1. The CDR3 length is 14 residues. V lost 4 bases to trimming and J lost 3 bases; unmatched junction nucleotides: 2. Looked up from germline, CDR1 is SGHRS and CDR2 is YFSETQ. The DNA for the CDR3 is TGCGCCAGCAGCCTACAGGGGGACACCGGGGAGCTGTTTTTT. Translation gives CASSLQGDTGELFF.

The V gene is TRBV19, the J gene TRBJ1-3; D is uncertain. Germline CDR1 LNHDA, CDR2 SQIVND (reference sequence). Between the trimmed V and J ends, which lost 8 bases and 4 bases, there was a span of 15 bases. CDR3 size: 14 residues. CDR3 coding DNA: TGTGCCAGTGTGGCGGCTAATGAAGGAAACACCATATATTTT. Translating it yields CASVAANEGNTIYF.

The chain combines TRBV28 with TRBJ2-7; tentatively, D is TRBD1 (6 bases). V was pared by 8 bases and J by 2 bases, with 10 bases between. Germline V gene lookup returns CDR1 MDHEN and CDR2 SYDVKM. The CDR3 runs to 12 residues. This CDR3 is CASEDRTYEQYF. The CDR3 region has the DNA TGTGCCAGCGAGGACAGAACCTACGAGCAGTACTTC.

The CDR3 is CASSLRTSASDTQYF. DNA of the CDR3: TGCGCCAGCAGCTTGAGGACTAGCGCTTCAGATACGCAGTATTTT. This rearrangement joins TRBV5-1 to TRBJ2-3; TRBD2 matches 9 bases. This CDR3 is built from 15 residues. The germline V gene has CDR1 SGHRS and CDR2 YFSETQ. V was clipped by 1 base and J by 4 bases; unmatched bases: 4. Full variable domain (rest looked up from reference TRBV5-1 and TRBJ2-3): KAGVTQTPRYLIKTRGQQVTLSCSPISGHRSVSWYQQTPGQGLQFLFEYFSETQRNKGNFPGRFSGRQFSNSRSEMNVSTLELGDSALYLCASSLRTSASDTQYFGPGTRLTVL.

This chain connects TRBV18 to TRBJ2-1; 7 nucleotides align to TRBD1. J lost 6 bases, V lost 8 bases, and 4 bases had no gene match. CDR3 length: 12 residues. Germline lookup yields CDR1 KGHSH and CDR2 LQKENI. CDR3 DNA: TGTGCCAGCGGGGACAGTACCAATGAGCAGTTCTTC. Translating it yields CASGDSTNEQFF.

This clone was seen only once. V is TRBV11-2 and J is TRBJ1-2, with 7 bases lining up with TRBD1. Germline V CDR1 and CDR2: SGHAT, FQNNGV. The CDR3 is made up of 14 amino acids. The trim removed 3 bases at V and 5 bases at J, leaving 6 bases unmatched. The DNA for the CDR3 is TGTGCCAGCAGCTTCACAGGGGTAGAGTATGGCTACACCTTC. Translated, it gives CASSFTGVEYGYTF.

In its sample, this clone was seen a few times. The chain recombines TRBV18 with TRBJ1-2; D unclear. This CDR3 region has 14 residues. V was shortened by 3 bases and J by 6 bases, with 14 bases between the two germline ends. Germline V gene data show CDR1 as KGHSH and CDR2 as LQKENI. The CDR3 nucleotides read TGTGCCAGCTCACCCTCGTGGGAGCTGGATGGCTACACCTTC. Protein sequence: CASSPSWELDGYTF. Full variable domain (remainder filled in from reference TRBV18 and TRBJ1-2): NAGVMQNPRHLVRRRGQEARLRCSPMKGHSHVYWYRQLPEEGLKFMVYLQKENIIDESGMPKERFSAEFPKEGPSILRIQQVVRGDSAAYFCASSPSWELDGYTFGSGTRLTVV.

This rearrangement joins TRBV28 to TRBJ1-5; no definite D call. The CDR3 length is 15 residues. V was trimmed by 6 bases and J by 3 bases, leaving 15 bases between them. CDR1 and CDR2 from the germline V gene are MDHEN and SYDVKM. This CDR3 is CASSLGGSNNQPQHF. The CDR3 nucleotides read TGTGCCAGCAGCCTCGGCGGGTCCAACAATCAGCCCCAGCATTTT. Complete variable domain (other parts from reference TRBV28 and TRBJ1-5): DVKVTQSSRYLVKRTGEKVFLECVQDMDHENMFWYRQDPGLGLRLIYFSYDVKMKEKGDIPEGYSVSREKKERFSLILESASTNQTSMYLCASSLGGSNNQPQHFGDGTRLSIL.

The rearrangement uses TRBV6-4 and TRBJ1-1; no reliable D call. V was cut by 0 bases and J by 11 bases, with 13 bases left in between. The germline V gene encodes CDR1 MRHNA and CDR2 SNTAGT. The CDR3 is 13 amino acids. CDR3 sequence (DNA): TGTGCCAGCAGTGACTCAAACGGAGCTAAGGCTTTCTTT. It is translated as CASSDSNGAKAFF.

The table lists this clone with a count of one. The J gene is TRBJ1-5, the V gene TRBV28; TRBD1 aligns across 9 bases. This CDR3 has 15 residues. Unmatched junction bases numbered 10, after V lost 8 bases and J lost 5 bases. Germline loops: CDR1 MDHEN, CDR2 SYDVKM. The CDR3 sequence is CASAYWDREYQPQHF. Here the CDR3 DNA reads TGTGCCAGCGCCTACTGGGACAGGGAATATCAGCCCCAGCATTTT.

The chain couples TRBV2 to TRBJ1-5; 7 nucleotides match TRBD1. Germline V gives CDR1 SNHLY, CDR2 FYNNEI. V shed 5 bases and J 3 bases; nucleotides not matched to a gene: 4. The CDR3 totals 14 residues. The CDR3 region has the DNA TGTGCCAGCAGTCTACAGGGGTACAATCAGCCCCAGCATTTT. The encoded protein is CASSLQGYNQPQHF.

This clone was observed once. This chain connects TRBV19 to TRBJ1-2; D call uncertain. Trimming removed 3 bases from V and 4 bases from J, with 12 bases in between. Germline V gene data show CDR1 as LNHDA and CDR2 as SQIVND (reference sequence). The CDR3 runs to 14 residues. CDR3 sequence reads: CASSMPGDSYGYTF. The CDR3 DNA sequence: TGTGCCAGTAGTATGCCGGGTGATTCCTATGGCTACACCTTC.

The chain recombines TRBV27 with TRBJ2-7; D possibly corresponds to TRBD2 (6 bases). The CDR3 has 15 residues. Germline V gene lookup returns CDR1 MNHEY and CDR2 SMNVEV (reference sequence). The V gene lost 0 bases and the J gene lost 8 bases, with 17 bases spanning the gap. The CDR3 DNA follows: TGTGCCAGCAGTTTATCGGAGGGACCCACGAGCAAGCAGTACTTC. Its translation: CASSLSEGPTSKQYF.

V and J are TRBV27 and TRBJ2-3, with TRBD2 matching over 9 bases. Trimming at V came to 3 bases and at J to 6 bases, leaving 4 bases not matched to a gene. Germline V lookup: CDR1 MNHEY, CDR2 SMNVEV (reference sequence). The CDR3 extends over 14 amino acids. The CDR3 region is CASSFVAGVDTQYF. In DNA, the CDR3 is TGTGCCAGCAGTTTTGTAGCGGGGGTGGATACGCAGTATTTT.

The genes are TRBV5-6 and TRBJ2-3, with a tentative D call TRBD2 (5 bases). The CDR3 is made up of 15 amino acids. Trimming pared 4 bases from V and 5 bases from J, leaving 17 bases between. Germline V CDR1 and CDR2: SGHDT, YYEEEE. The CDR3 nucleotides read TGTGCCAGCAGCCCCTATCAACTAGGGAAAGATACGCAGTATTTT. Protein product: CASSPYQLGKDTQYF.

This chain uses TRBV10-3 with TRBJ2-1; D perhaps matches TRBD1 (6 bases). Trimming shortened V by 7 bases and J by 4 bases, and 14 bases separated the two germline ends. The V gene's germline CDR1 is ENHRY and CDR2 SYGVKD. The CDR3 contains 14 residues. CDR3 region: CAIMGDTGYNEQFF. DNA for the CDR3: TGTGCCATCATGGGGGACACGGGTTACAATGAGCAGTTCTTC.

The chain joins TRBV27 to TRBJ1-5; perhaps TRBD1 as D (6 bases). V dropped 4 bases and J dropped 7 bases, with 11 bases sitting between them. CDR1 is MNHEY, CDR2 SMNVEV, per germline (reference sequence). This CDR3 has 13 residues. CDR3 DNA: TGTGCCAGCAGTTGGGACATAGGACAGCCCCAGCATTTT. Translating gives CASSWDIGQPQHF.

The rearrangement links TRBV11-2 to TRBJ1-2; 10 bases are shared with TRBD1. This CDR3 spans 13 amino acids. Germline V gene lookup returns CDR1 SGHAT and CDR2 FQNNGV. V lost 6 bases, J lost 8 bases, and 6 bases stayed unmatched. The chain's CDR3 is CASSRQGAEGYTF. The DNA of the CDR3 is TGTGCCAGCAGTCGACAGGGGGCTGAGGGCTACACCTTC.

The CDR3 spells CASTKDSSGANVLTF. The CDR3 DNA sequence: TGCGCCAGCACGAAGGACAGCTCAGGCGCCAACGTCCTGACTTTC. The rearrangement joins TRBV5-1 to TRBJ2-6, with D possibly matching TRBD1 (6 bases). CDR3 length equals 15 residues. V gave up 6 bases and J gave up 7 bases, with 17 bases separating them. In germline, CDR1 is SGHRS, CDR2 YFSETQ.

This sequence joins TRBV7-7 and TRBJ2-5, with D possibly being TRBD2 (6 bases). Germline V gene lookup returns CDR1 SSHAT and CDR2 FNYEAQ (reference sequence). CDR3 length equals 13 residues. The germline V and J ends were trimmed by 5 bases and 5 bases, with 12 bases remaining between them. The CDR3 region has the DNA TGTGCCAGCAGCCAAGGTGGGGGGGAGACCCAGTACTTC. It is translated as CASSQGGGETQYF. Supplemented by reference TRBV7-7 and TRBJ2-5, the full variable domain reads GAGVSQSPRYKVTKRGQDVTLRCDPISSHATLYWYQQALGQGPEFLTYFNYEAQPDKSGLPSDRFSAERPEGSISTLTIQRTEQRDSAMYRCASSQGGGETQYFGPGTRLLVL.

This chain links TRBV6-1 with TRBJ1-4; no definite D call. The germline CDR1 and CDR2 sequences are MNHNS and SASEGT. The CDR3 loop spans 14 amino acids. V was clipped by 6 bases and J by 8 bases, with 16 bases between them. This CDR3 reads CASRKPSQWEKLFF. In nucleotides, the CDR3 is TGTGCCAGCAGAAAACCAAGTCAGTGGGAAAAACTGTTTTTT.

The V and J genes are TRBV7-8 and TRBJ2-7; D may be TRBD2 (5 bases). The ends were cut back, 5 bases at V and 5 bases at J, with 16 bases in the middle. The CDR3 runs to 14 residues. Germline assignment: CDR1 SGHVS and CDR2 FQNEAQ. The CDR3 DNA reads TGTGCCAGCAGCGGGGAGAGGCGGTGGAACGAGCAGTACTTC. As protein: CASSGERRWNEQYF.

V and J are TRBV10-3 and TRBJ2-7; 7 bases match TRBD2. Germline V gene data show CDR1 as ENHRY and CDR2 as SYGVKD. V shed 6 bases and J 4 bases; nucleotides not matched to a gene: 9. CDR3 length: 14 amino acids. The CDR3: CAIRAGPQRYEQYF. Here the CDR3 DNA reads TGTGCCATCAGAGCGGGACCCCAAAGGTACGAGCAGTACTTC.

The chain uses TRBV29-1 and TRBJ2-7; 9 bases match TRBD1. This CDR3 has 16 residues. V lost 5 bases, J lost 5 bases, and 16 bases stayed unmatched. Germline CDR1 is SQVTM and CDR2 is ANQGSEA. In DNA, the CDR3 is TGCAGCGTTTCGAGACAGGGGGGTCTACTGGGGAACGAGCAGTACTTC. Translation: CSVSRQGGLLGNEQYF.

The chain uses TRBV4-2 and TRBJ1-2, with a possible D match to TRBD1 (5 bases). The CDR3 totals 12 residues. The V end was cut by 0 bases, the J end by 8 bases, with 7 bases between. The germline CDR1 and CDR2 sequences are LGHNA and YNFKEQ. The CDR3 here is CASSQDGGGYTF. CDR3 in DNA: TGTGCCAGCAGCCAAGACGGGGGAGGCTACACCTTC.

The chain recombines TRBV5-4 with TRBJ1-4; no firm D call. Germline V gene data show CDR1 as SGHNT and CDR2 as YYREEE (reference sequence). The CDR3 spans 15 residues. V lost 4 bases and J lost 5, with 15 bases in between. DNA of the CDR3: TGTGCCAGCAGCCCTGGAGGCCGGATCAATGAAAAACTGTTTTTT. Amino acids: CASSPGGRINEKLFF.

This chain uses TRBV6-5 with TRBJ1-2; D remains unclear. CDR1 is MNHEY, CDR2 SVGAGI, per germline. The V gene lost 8 bases and the J gene lost 3 bases, with 13 bases spanning the gap. The CDR3 contains 13 residues. This CDR3 reads CASREGGDYGYTF. DNA for the CDR3: TGTGCCAGCCGTGAGGGCGGTGACTATGGCTACACCTTC.

V gene TRBV5-4 combines with J gene TRBJ2-2, with TRBD1 matching over 9 bases. The CDR3 runs 16 residues. J gave up 4 bases and V 4 bases, and 8 bases lay outside the gene matches. Per germline, CDR1 SGHNT and CDR2 YYREEE (reference sequence). The CDR3 protein is CASSSRTGEFTGELFF. CDR3 coding DNA: TGTGCCAGCAGCAGCCGGACAGGGGAGTTCACCGGGGAGCTGTTTTTT.